This entry is about one TCR beta chain. No antigen is known for it. This specimen belongs to a study of graft-versus-host responses after intestinal transplantation. The V gene's germline CDR1 is PRHDT and CDR2 FYEKMQ (reference sequence). Unmatched junction bases numbered 11, after V lost 5 bases and J lost 4 bases. This CDR3 comprises 16 residues. Data came from immunoSEQ multiplex PCR; TCRdb stores just in-frame clones and leaves some out. The data hold about 86,000 clones, with around four fifths observed a single time. This receptor was obtained from a human donor who received an intestinal transplant. The material was unstimulated CD8+ T cells sorted from spleen or lymph node cells, obtained before intestinal transplant. This sequence joins TRBV13 and TRBJ2-1; 7 bases are shared with TRBD1. The CDR3 sequence is CASSVRSDRVYNEQFF. In nucleotides, the CDR3 is TGTGCCAGCAGCGTAAGATCCGACAGGGTTTACAATGAGCAGTTCTTC.